One and the same sample provided the 9 T cell receptor beta chains below, sequenced in a study of cytomegalovirus exposure and HLA in healthy donors. With 60 Vbeta and 13 Jbeta primers, the PCR was carried out. Profiling relied on immunoSEQ multiplex PCR, and the TCRdb table lists in-frame clones only, not all of them. The sample lists roughly 290,000 clones, roughly 89% seen once, with around 2.1% in the top ten. Sequencing was carried out using PBMCs. The receptors were gathered from a woman aged 18-29 years in good health and CMV-seronegative.

A remark on this clone: One junction end does not reproduce the germline sequence, and a read error may be involved. The gene calls are TRBV7-9 and TRBJ1-4; D unresolved. This CDR3 has 16 amino acids. Germline values: CDR1 SEHNR, CDR2 FQNEAQ (reference sequence). CDR3 bases: TGTTCCAGCAGCTTAGAGAGGAGAACAACTAATGAAAAACTGTTTTTT. As protein: CSSSLERRTTNEKLFF.

The rearrangement links TRBV4-1 to TRBJ2-7; a possible D gene is TRBD2 (6 bases). V was trimmed by 1 base and J by 7 bases, leaving 23 bases between them. Germline CDR1 and CDR2: MGHRA and YSYEKL. This CDR3 has 17 amino acids. This CDR3 is CASSQGSSMDYPKEQYF. The CDR3 DNA reads as TGCGCCAGCAGCCAAGGTTCGAGCATGGACTACCCTAAAGAGCAGTACTTC.

The chain recombines TRBV5-6 with TRBJ2-5; TRBD2 agrees at 7 bases. Trimming took 3 bases from V and 0 from J; bases not matched to a gene: 5. The CDR3 is 15 amino acids. From germline, CDR1 is SGHDT and CDR2 YYEEEE. The CDR3 reads CASSSTRGYQETQYF. The DNA of the CDR3 is TGTGCCAGCAGCTCCACGCGGGGGTACCAAGAGACCCAGTACTTC. Drawing the rest from reference TRBV5-6 and TRBJ2-5, the complete variable domain is DAGVTQSPTHLIKTRGQQVTLRCSPKSGHDTVSWYQQALGQGPQFIFQYYEEEERQRGNFPDRFSGHQFPNYSSELNVNALLLGDSALYLCASSSTRGYQETQYFGPGTRLLVL.

The chain has TRBV10-3 and TRBJ1-4; D gene ambiguous. CDR3 length: 14 amino acids. Trimming took 4 bases from V and 0 from J, leaving 6 bases between them. Germline CDR1 reads ENHRY; CDR2 reads SYGVKD. CDR3 residues: CAISASATNEKLFF. The CDR3 nucleotides read TGTGCCATCAGTGCCAGTGCAACTAATGAAAAACTGTTTTTT.

The V gene is TRBV2, the J gene TRBJ2-5, with D possibly TRBD1 on 7 matching bases. Trimming shortened V by 3 bases and J by 5 bases, and 13 bases separated the two germline ends. CDR3 length: 14 amino acids. The V gene's germline CDR1 is SNHLY and CDR2 FYNNEI. The CDR3 DNA sequence: TGTGCCAGCAGTGAGACAGGGACTCGGGAGACCCAGTACTTC. Translation gives CASSETGTRETQYF.

On this clone: The same CDR3 can be traced to other DNA sequences in this sample. J is TRBJ2-7 and V is TRBV18; D unresolved. Germline CDR1 is KGHSH and CDR2 is LQKENI. V shed 0 bases and J shed 5 bases, with 8 bases lying between them. The CDR3 runs 13 residues. The CDR3 protein is CASSPPVADEQYF. The CDR3 coding sequence is TGTGCCAGCTCACCACCGGTTGCAGACGAGCAGTACTTC.

The CDR3 sequence is CAWSVGNRGNPGPQHF. The CDR3 nucleotides are TGTGCCTGGAGTGTAGGAAATAGGGGGAACCCAGGGCCCCAGCATTTT. The gene calls are TRBV30 and TRBJ1-5; the D gene is possibly TRBD1 (6 bases). CDR3 length equals 16 residues. Deletions cut 0 bases from V and 9 bases from J, with 21 bases between. Germline V gene data show CDR1 as GTSNPN and CDR2 as SVGIG (reference sequence).

The V gene is TRBV4-1, the J gene TRBJ2-5; the D is unclear. This CDR3 is built from 15 residues. Germline V gene sequence: CDR1 MGHRA, CDR2 YSYEKL. Between the trimmed V and J ends, which lost 0 bases and 4 bases, there was a span of 12 bases. CDR3 in DNA: TGCGCCAGCAGCCAAGATTACTGGGCAGGAGAGACCCAGTACTTC. Translated, it gives CASSQDYWAGETQYF.

The CDR3 here is CASTTVLDEAFF. As DNA, the CDR3 is TGTGCCAGCACCACAGTCCTTGATGAAGCTTTCTTT. The J gene is TRBJ1-1, the V gene TRBV7-9; D not resolved. There are 12 residues in the CDR3. Trimming left V 7 bases short and J 7 bases short, with 13 bases between. In germline, CDR1 is SEHNR, CDR2 FQNEAQ (reference sequence).